What follows are 5 T cell receptor beta chains derived from one specimen sequenced in a study of cytomegalovirus exposure and HLA in healthy donors. The study ran its PCR with 60 Vbeta and 13 Jbeta primers. Profiling relied on immunoSEQ multiplex PCR, and the TCRdb table lists in-frame clones only, not all of them. The sample gives 180,000 or so clones, about three quarters of which show up once; less than 1% is in the top ten. Sample: PBMCs. The receptors here all came from a female donor in good health and CMV-seronegative.

The chain joins TRBV5-1 to TRBJ1-1; no clear D gene. From germline, CDR1 is SGHRS and CDR2 YFSETQ. The CDR3 length is 13 residues. Trimming shortened V by 4 bases and J by 1 base, and 8 bases separated the two germline ends. CDR3: CASSGQTNTEAFF. In DNA form, the CDR3 reads TGCGCCAGCAGCGGGCAGACGAACACTGAAGCTTTCTTT.

This clone occurred a few times. This sequence joins TRBV4-2 and TRBJ2-5; 7 bases align to TRBD2. The germline V gene has CDR1 LGHNA and CDR2 YNFKEQ. CDR3 size: 16 residues. V gave up 3 bases and J gave up 4 bases; unmatched junction bases: 11. For the CDR3, the DNA is TGTGCCAGCAGCCAGGAGGTACGTGCGGGAGTAGAGACCCAGTACTTC. Its protein product is CASSQEVRAGVETQYF.

V and J are TRBV9 and TRBJ2-1, with 9 nucleotides matching TRBD2. Germline V gene lookup returns CDR1 SGDLS and CDR2 YYNGEE. V shed 4 bases, J shed 6 bases, and the junction held 11 bases outside the gene matches. This CDR3 has 16 residues. The CDR3 DNA sequence: TGTGCCAGCAGCCCCCAGCCCCAGACTAGCGGCAATGAGCAGTTCTTC. Protein: CASSPQPQTSGNEQFF.

The V and J genes are TRBV27 and TRBJ1-6, with 7 nucleotides matching TRBD1. Germline assignment: CDR1 MNHEY and CDR2 SMNVEV (reference sequence). Germline trimming cut 2 bases from V and 8 bases from J; bases unmatched to any gene: 3. The CDR3 covers 14 residues. CDR3 nucleotide sequence: TGTGCCAGCAGTTTAGGGACAGTACATTCACCCCTCCACTTT. Translation gives CASSLGTVHSPLHF.

V is TRBV4-3 and J is TRBJ2-5, with 13 positions matching TRBD2. Germline V gene lookup returns CDR1 LGHNA and CDR2 YSLEER. The CDR3 contains 15 residues. V lost 4 bases and J lost 5; bases outside the gene matches: 4. CDR3 bases: TGCGCCAGCAGCCGCGGGACTAGCGGGACGGAGACCCAGTACTTC. It is translated as CASSRGTSGTETQYF.